The clone carrying this TCR beta chain was seen a few times. What it recognizes is unknown. The CDR3 extends over 16 amino acids. V lost 2 bases to trimming and J lost 0 bases, with 13 bases between them. Germline lookup yields CDR1 MNHEY and CDR2 SVGEGT. This record belongs to a study of T cell repertoires in cytomegalovirus infection. The study's findings and limits: HLA-C-restricted CMV-specific TCR beta clonotypes prevailed in the ex vivo response.

TCRdb re-derived calls from the reads in MiXCR, one entry per CDR3 protein. The sample includes roughly 920,000 distinct CDR3 sequences, about 33% of them seen just once. Sample: cultured CD8+ T cells from PBMCs, taken from culture after CMV antigen stimulation. The TCR was taken from a human donor in good health (CMV status not recorded). Some clones in this sample may be carry-over from other donors' samples. The V gene is TRBV6-2 or TRBV6-3, the J gene TRBJ2-5; D gene ambiguous. The CDR3 reads CASSYGIGAYQETQYF. In nucleotides, the CDR3 is TGTGCCAGCAGTTACGGGATCGGAGCGTACCAAGAGACCCAGTACTTC.